A selection of T cell receptor beta chains follows, all from one sample in a study of shared clonotypes between healthy human individuals. Data came from immunoSEQ multiplex PCR; TCRdb stores just in-frame clones and leaves some out. The table has millions of clones, approximately 95% seen once. Sequencing used naive CD8+ T cells sorted from blood. These receptors came from a man younger than 35 in good health. The conserved cysteine and the conserved F or W are not part of the CDR3 here. The D gene is left open where the match is weak. A row's size may be missing; if present it is once, few, many or a size class.

D: NA; V: TRBV5-5; size: NA; J: TRBJ1-1; CDR3: ASSSSEGVPMNTEAF
D: NA; V: TRBV5-1; size: NA; J: TRBJ1-3; CDR3: ASSGGPQPGNTIY
D: TRBD2; V: TRBV7-9; size: NA; J: TRBJ2-7; CDR3: ASSLASGRGDEQY
D: NA; V: TRBV7-8; size: NA; J: TRBJ2-2; CDR3: ASSLKLPNTGELF
D: NA; V: TRBV7-6; size: NA; J: TRBJ2-5; CDR3: ASRGVSDQETQY
D: TRBD2; V: TRBV19; size: NA; J: TRBJ2-1; CDR3: ASSLPTIAGGDNEQF
D: TRBD1; V: TRBV7-9; size: once; J: TRBJ2-7; CDR3: ASSTGGPRLEQY
D: TRBD2; V: TRBV5-1; size: NA; J: TRBJ2-5; CDR3: ASSPADRGTSGELQETQY
D: TRBD2; V: TRBV7-9; size: NA; J: TRBJ2-3; CDR3: ASSSIAGGSTDTQY
D: TRBD2; V: TRBV5-6; size: NA; J: TRBJ2-1; CDR3: ASSWASGDNEQF
D: NA; V: TRBV2; size: NA; J: TRBJ2-6; CDR3: ASSVGGAGANVLT
D: NA; V: TRBV7-8; size: NA; J: TRBJ2-2; CDR3: ASSYTGTITGELF
D: NA; V: TRBV6-6; size: NA; J: TRBJ2-5; CDR3: ATVGGEQETQY
D: TRBD1; V: TRBV4-1; size: NA; J: TRBJ2-2; CDR3: ASSPKQGAKTGELF
D: NA; V: TRBV5-8; size: once; J: TRBJ1-2; CDR3: ASSLDNYGYT
D: NA; V: TRBV20-1; size: NA; J: TRBJ2-7; CDR3: SALGVEQY
D: NA; V: TRBV7-2; size: NA; J: TRBJ1-6; CDR3: ASSPVTGLGIGSPLH
D: NA; V: TRBV23-1; size: NA; J: TRBJ1-2; CDR3: ASSLSAAFYGYT
D: NA; V: TRBV7-9; size: NA; J: TRBJ2-7; CDR3: ASSSQYEQY
D: NA; V: TRBV5-6; size: NA; J: TRBJ2-7; CDR3: ASRDTMAYEQY
D: NA; V: TRBV15; size: NA; J: TRBJ1-2; CDR3: ATSRVPDLVYGYT
D: NA; V: TRBV5-6; size: once; J: TRBJ2-1; CDR3: ASSLAEGDEQF
D: NA; V: TRBV20-1; size: NA; J: TRBJ1-2; CDR3: SALSGYGYT